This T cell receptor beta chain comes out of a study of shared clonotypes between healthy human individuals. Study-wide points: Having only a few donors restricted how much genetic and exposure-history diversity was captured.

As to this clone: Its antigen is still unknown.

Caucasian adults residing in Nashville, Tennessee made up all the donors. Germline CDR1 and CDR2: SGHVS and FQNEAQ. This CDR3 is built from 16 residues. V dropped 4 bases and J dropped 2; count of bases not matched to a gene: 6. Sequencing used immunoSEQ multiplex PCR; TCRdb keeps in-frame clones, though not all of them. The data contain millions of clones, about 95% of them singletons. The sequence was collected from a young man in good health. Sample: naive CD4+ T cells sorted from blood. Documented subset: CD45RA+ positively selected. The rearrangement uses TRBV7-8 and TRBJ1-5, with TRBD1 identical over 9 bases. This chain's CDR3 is CASSSRTGAGNQPQHF. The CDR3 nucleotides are TGTGCCAGCAGCTCTCGGACAGGGGCCGGCAATCAGCCCCAGCATTTT.